The 22 T cell receptor beta chains below were found in one sample sequenced in a study of early T cells in non-severe SARS-CoV-2 infection. TCRdb recomputed calls from the 5' RACE reads with MiXCR, one row per CDR3 protein. The table shows 55,000 to 75,000 distinct CDR3 sequences, with approximately 10% occurring only once. Source material: whole blood. The receptors derive from an adult who was a healthcare worker with PCR-confirmed SARS-CoV-2 infection or an uninfected control (not recorded which).

This clonotype was counted only a few times. This sequence joins TRBV4-1 and TRBJ2-7; no clear D gene. The CDR3 runs 12 residues. Trimming cost V 1 base and J 4 bases, with 5 bases left between them. Germline V gene sequence: CDR1 MGHRA, CDR2 YSYEKL. CDR3 amino acids: CASSQVGYEQYF. As DNA, the CDR3 is TGCGCCAGCAGCCAAGTGGGTTACGAGCAGTACTTC.

This clonotype was seen repeatedly, ten times or more. V gene TRBV7-2 combines with J gene TRBJ2-6; D not resolved. The CDR3 has 15 residues. Germline V gene lookup returns CDR1 SGHTA and CDR2 FQGNSA. V lost 5 bases and J lost 0, with 8 bases in between. The CDR3 DNA is TGTGCCAGCAGCCCGTCCGGCTCTGGGGCCAACGTCCTGACTTTC. This translates into CASSPSGSGANVLTF.

This clonotype was seen only a few times. The chain employs TRBV7-2 and TRBJ2-1; tentative D call: TRBD2 (5 bases). Germline V gives CDR1 SGHTA, CDR2 FQGNSA. V gave up 2 bases and J gave up 4 bases, with 12 bases separating them. This CDR3 is 15 amino acids long. CDR3 sequence (DNA): TGTGCCAGCAGCTTACTAGCTGGTGATTACAATGAGCAGTTCTTC. It translates to CASSLLAGDYNEQFF. Full variable domain (remainder filled in from reference TRBV7-2 and TRBJ2-1): GAGVSQSPSNKVTEKGKDVELRCDPISGHTALYWYRQSLGQGLEFLIYFQGNSAPDKSGLPSDRFSAERTGGSVSTLTIQRTQQEDSAVYLCASSLLAGDYNEQFFGPGTRLTVL.

This clonotype was counted a few times. The chain employs TRBV11-2 and TRBJ2-2; tentatively, D is TRBD2 (5 bases). Germline V CDR1 and CDR2: SGHAT, FQNNGV. Trimming took 4 bases from V and 8 from J, leaving 20 bases between them. CDR3 length: 16 residues. The CDR3 protein is CASSSSGRPLGGELFF. The CDR3 DNA sequence: TGTGCCAGCAGCTCCAGCGGACGGCCTCTAGGTGGGGAGCTGTTTTTT.

This clonotype occurred many times. This chain uses TRBV9 with TRBJ1-5, with D hard to call. Looked up from germline, CDR1 is SGDLS and CDR2 is YYNGEE. V shed 4 bases and J shed 3 bases, with 8 bases lying between them. This CDR3 comprises 13 residues. The DNA of the CDR3 is TGTGCCAGCAGCCAGCTTATCAATCAGCCCCAGCATTTT. Encoded protein: CASSQLINQPQHF. Looking up the rest from reference TRBV9 and TRBJ1-5 gives the full variable domain: DSGVTQTPKHLITATGQRVTLRCSPRSGDLSVYWYQQSLDQGLQFLIQYYNGEERAKGNILERFSAQQFPDLHSELNLSSLELGDSALYFCASSQLINQPQHFGDGTRLSIL.

The rearrangement links TRBV29-1 to TRBJ1-4, with D possibly being TRBD1 (5 bases). Germline assignment: CDR1 SQVTM and CDR2 ANQGSEA. The CDR3 length is 14 residues. Trimming took 3 bases from V and 7 from J, leaving 15 bases between them. CDR3 nucleotides: TGCAGCGTTGATGGTTCCGGGGGGAGTGAAAAACTGTTTTTT. Protein: CSVDGSGGSEKLFF.

This chain joins TRBV20-1 and TRBJ2-7; D possibly corresponds to TRBD1 (5 bases). The CDR3 length is 12 residues. CDR1 and CDR2 (germline): DFQATT, SNEGSKA (reference sequence). Trimming pared 4 bases from V and 5 bases from J, leaving 12 bases between. The CDR3 sequence: CSAIPQGDEQYF. CDR3 coding DNA: TGCAGTGCTATCCCGCAGGGCGACGAGCAGTACTTC.

This rearrangement joins TRBV12-3 or TRBV12-4 to TRBJ2-1, with D possibly being TRBD2 (6 bases). The CDR3 is 16 residues long. V lost 5 bases and J 4 bases, leaving 18 bases between the germline ends. Written as DNA, the CDR3 is TGTGCCAGCAGTCCCCGTTGGGGACTCCAATACAATGAGCAGTTCTTC. It encodes CASSPRWGLQYNEQFF.

There are a few counts of this clonotype. This rearrangement joins TRBV10-2 to TRBJ2-7; D is uncertain. CDR3 length: 15 amino acids. Trimming stripped 2 bases from V and 1 base from J, with 12 bases between. Germline loops: CDR1 WSHSY, CDR2 SAAADI. The CDR3 loop is CASSEGRVGSYEQYF. The CDR3 DNA follows: TGCGCCAGCAGTGAGGGACGGGTTGGGTCCTACGAGCAGTACTTC.

This chain links TRBV7-9 with TRBJ2-2; TRBD2 matches 11 bases. V trimming: 5 bases; J trimming: 0 bases; junction bases outside the gene matches: 5. The CDR3 is 17 amino acids. Germline V gives CDR1 SEHNR, CDR2 FQNEAQ (reference sequence). The CDR3 reads CASSPVAGGPNTGELFF. Written as DNA, the CDR3 is TGTGCCAGCAGCCCCGTAGCGGGAGGGCCGAACACCGGGGAGCTGTTTTTT.

This rearrangement joins TRBV7-9 to TRBJ1-3; maybe TRBD1 (5 bases). From germline, CDR1 is SEHNR and CDR2 FQNEAQ (reference sequence). This CDR3 comprises 17 residues. The V end was cut by 2 bases, the J end by 0 bases, with 14 bases between. For the CDR3, the DNA is TGTGCCAGCAGCTTAATGGGACGGAGCATCTCTGGAAACACCATATATTTT. Translated, it gives CASSLMGRSISGNTIYF. The entire variable domain, with the rest obtained from reference TRBV7-9 and TRBJ1-3, is as follows: DTGVSQNPRHKITKRGQNVTFRCDPISEHNRLYWYRQTLGQGPEFLTYFQNEAQLEKSRLLSDRFSAERPKGSFSTLEIQRTEQGDSAMYLCASSLMGRSISGNTIYFGEGSWLTVV.

This clonotype was seen a handful of times. This chain joins TRBV20-1 and TRBJ2-3, with 9 bases identical to TRBD2. The CDR3 has 16 residues. After removal of 6 bases from V and 5 bases from J, the junction contained 15 bases not matched to a gene. Germline V gene lookup returns CDR1 DFQATT and CDR2 SNEGSKA (reference sequence). CDR3 nucleotide sequence: TGCAGTGCCCCCATTGGGTCGGGACTAGCAGGAGATACGCAGTATTTT. As protein: CSAPIGSGLAGDTQYF.

This clonotype was recorded a few times. The V call is TRBV6-6, the J call TRBJ2-7, with 12 nucleotides matching TRBD1. Germline V CDR1 and CDR2: MNHNY, SVGAGI (reference sequence). J lost 5 bases, V lost 1 base, and 9 bases had no gene match. The CDR3 is 17 residues long. The CDR3 sequence is CASSYYPPGQGANEQYF. The CDR3, as DNA: TGTGCCAGCAGTTACTACCCTCCGGGACAGGGGGCGAACGAGCAGTACTTC.

The chain combines TRBV20-1 with TRBJ2-5; D uncertain. Looked up from germline, CDR1 is DFQATT and CDR2 is SNEGSKA (reference sequence). This CDR3 has 12 residues. V was clipped by 4 bases and J by 5 bases, with 11 bases between them. In nucleotides, the CDR3 is TGCAGTGCTATTCCGGAGATCGAGACCCAGTACTTC. It is translated as CSAIPEIETQYF.

This clonotype was seen a handful of times. This sequence joins TRBV6-6 and TRBJ2-7, with 9 bases that match TRBD1. V dropped 6 bases and J dropped 5; count of bases not matched to a gene: 2. Per the germline V gene, CDR1 is MNHNY and CDR2 is SVGAGI (reference sequence). This CDR3 is 12 amino acids long. CDR3 DNA: TGTGCCAGCAGGTGGACAGGGGACGAGCAGTACTTC. Translated, it gives CASRWTGDEQYF.

The rearrangement links TRBV19 to TRBJ2-3; possibly TRBD2 for D (6 bases). V shed 5 bases and J shed 0 bases, with 18 bases lying between them. Germline lookup yields CDR1 LNHDA and CDR2 SQIVND (reference sequence). This CDR3 has 17 residues. CDR3 coding DNA: TGTGCCAGTAGTTCATCCCCGGGACTGAGTAGCACAGATACGCAGTATTTT. Amino acids: CASSSSPGLSSTDTQYF. Together with reference TRBV19 and TRBJ2-3, the CDR3 gives the full variable domain: DGGITQSPKYLFRKEGQNVTLSCEQNLNHDAMYWYRQDPGQGLRLIYYSQIVNDFQKGDIAEGYSVSREKKESFPLTVTSAQKNPTAFYLCASSSSPGLSSTDTQYFGPGTRLTVL.

This clonotype was counted a single time. The chain has TRBV28 and TRBJ1-1; D may be TRBD1 (6 bases). This CDR3 region has 16 residues. The V end lost 6 bases, the J end lost 3 bases, and 20 bases lay between the germline ends. Germline V CDR1 and CDR2: MDHEN, SYDVKM. The DNA for the CDR3 is TGTGCCAGCAGGTCAGCCGGGACACTGGCCGACACTGAAGCTTTCTTT. Residues: CASRSAGTLADTEAFF.

This clonotype has only a few counts. The V call is TRBV5-1, the J call TRBJ2-2; TRBD1 aligns across 7 bases. V lost 4 bases to trimming and J lost 7 bases; unmatched junction nucleotides: 16. Per germline, CDR1 SGHRS and CDR2 YFSETQ. This CDR3 region has 17 residues. CDR3 in amino acids: CASSPPPSTGAIGELFF. The CDR3 DNA reads as TGCGCCAGCAGCCCCCCCCCCTCAACAGGGGCTATCGGGGAGCTGTTTTTT.

The chain uses TRBV20-1 and TRBJ2-5, with no clear D. The CDR3 is made up of 14 amino acids. Germline V gives CDR1 DFQATT, CDR2 SNEGSKA (reference sequence). V lost 6 bases to trimming and J lost 5 bases, with 19 bases between them. CDR3 residues: CSATVVGSYETQYF. The CDR3 region has the DNA TGCAGTGCCACCGTCGTCGGAAGTTACGAGACCCAGTACTTC.

The chain joins TRBV7-2 to TRBJ2-3; D is perhaps TRBD2 (6 bases). CDR3 length equals 15 residues. Germline V CDR1 and CDR2: SGHTA, FQGNSA. V lost 5 bases, J lost 1 base, and 13 bases lay in between. The CDR3 protein is CASSASSARTDTQYF. The CDR3 region has the DNA TGTGCCAGCAGCGCATCTAGCGCCCGCACAGATACGCAGTATTTT.

This clonotype came up many times. J is TRBJ2-5 and V is TRBV20-1; D is undetermined. Trimming shortened V by 0 bases and J by 5 bases, and 19 bases separated the two germline ends. This CDR3 is 16 amino acids long. In germline, CDR1 is DFQATT, CDR2 SNEGSKA (reference sequence). The CDR3 spells CSARDSFGGVGETQYF. The CDR3 nucleotides read TGCAGTGCTAGAGATTCCTTCGGTGGGGTCGGGGAGACCCAGTACTTC.

This clonotype was counted ten times or more. The genes are TRBV29-1 and TRBJ1-5; 9 bases line up with TRBD1. The CDR3 length is 15 residues. Germline CDR1 SQVTM, CDR2 ANQGSEA. V was pared by 7 bases and J by 8 bases, with 15 bases of the junction left unmatched. The CDR3 bases are TGCAGCGCCGAATTTTGGGACAGGGACGTAGAGCCCCAGCATTTT. Its translation is CSAEFWDRDVEPQHF.